Described below is a single T cell receptor beta chain sequence and its context. The data derive from a study of control samples from healthy donors and cancer patients. Per the germline V gene, CDR1 is SNHLY and CDR2 is FYNNEI. The CDR3 consists of 13 residues. Trimming pared 1 base from V and 8 bases from J, leaving 11 bases between. Assay used: immunoSEQ multiplex PCR; TCRdb lists only in-frame clones, some missing. The sample shows 400,000 to 450,000 clones, around 90% of them seen only once. Sequencing input: PBMCs. This sequence originates from a man in his forties or fifties with head and neck cancer. The gene calls are TRBV2 and TRBJ1-2; D gene unclear. Here the CDR3 reads CASSEGTVLGYTF. The DNA for the CDR3 is TGTGCCAGCAGTGAAGGGACGGTTCTCGGCTACACCTTC.